Listed here are 19 T cell receptor beta chains from one sample, sequenced in a study of T cells in Graves' hyperthyroidism and ophthalmopathy. TCR beta CDR3 regions were amplified from RNA transcripts. The TCR CDR3 was amplified in a first-round RT-PCR using the HTBI primer set. Each CDR3 protein is one row after TCRdb ran MiXCR on the multiplex PCR reads. The table includes around 600,000 distinct CDR3 sequences, approximately 14% detected once. Sequencing used blood. These receptors were collected from a woman aged 18-29 years with Graves' ophthalmopathy.

This clonotype was observed many times. V usage is TRBV11-2 and J usage is TRBJ1-3; D might be TRBD1 (5 bases). Trimming shortened V by 3 bases and J by 0 bases, and 9 bases separated the two germline ends. The length of the CDR3 is 15 residues. Germline V CDR1 and CDR2: SGHAT, FQNNGV. The CDR3 loop is CASSLTAYSGNTIYF. The CDR3 DNA is TGTGCCAGCAGCTTGACAGCTTACTCTGGAAACACCATATATTTT.

The CDR3 DNA is TGTGCCAGCAGCACCGGGACCCTACTCAGGCACACTGAAGCTTTCTTT. Translated, it gives CASSTGTLLRHTEAFF. This chain joins TRBV11-2 and TRBJ1-1; TRBD1 might be the D (5 bases). CDR3 length: 16 amino acids. Trimming stripped 5 bases from V and 3 bases from J, with 19 bases between. Germline V gene sequence: CDR1 SGHAT, CDR2 FQNNGV.

A few counts support this clonotype. This chain connects TRBV20-1 to TRBJ2-1; D perhaps matches TRBD2 (5 bases). Looked up from germline, CDR1 is DFQATT and CDR2 is SNEGSKA (reference sequence). The CDR3 is made up of 16 amino acids. V lost 6 bases to trimming and J lost 0 bases, with 18 bases between them. The chain's CDR3 is CSARGGVSSSYNEQFF. CDR3 bases: TGCAGTGCACGGGGTGGCGTATCCAGCTCCTACAATGAGCAGTTCTTC.

The chain couples TRBV9 to TRBJ1-6; the match to TRBD1 covers 8 bases. The CDR3 sequence is 14 residues long. V gave up 2 bases and J gave up 7 bases; unmatched junction bases: 2. Germline-derived CDR1 and CDR2 are SGDLS and YYNGEE. CDR3 in amino acids: CASSVGQENSPLHF. Here the CDR3 DNA reads TGTGCCAGCAGCGTGGGACAGGAAAATTCACCCCTCCACTTT.

This clonotype occurred many times. The chain carries TRBV27 and TRBJ2-1; 9 bases line up with TRBD2. J lost 7 bases, V lost 8 bases, and 12 bases had no gene match. The CDR3 contains 15 residues. Per the germline V gene, CDR1 is MNHEY and CDR2 is SMNVEV (reference sequence). CDR3 protein: CASRDSGSRGNEQFF. CDR3 nucleotides: TGTGCCAGCCGAGATAGCGGGAGTCGGGGGAATGAGCAGTTCTTC.

At least ten counts were recorded for this clonotype. V and J are TRBV7-9 and TRBJ2-2; the D gene is possibly TRBD1 (6 bases). In germline, CDR1 is SEHNR, CDR2 FQNEAQ (reference sequence). The V end was cut by 10 bases, the J end by 0 bases, with 21 bases between. The CDR3 has 17 amino acids. CDR3 sequence (DNA): TGTGCCATCAACGAAATTACCGGGACACCGAACACCGGGGAGCTGTTTTTT. It specifies CAINEITGTPNTGELFF.

At least ten counts were recorded for this clonotype. This chain uses TRBV11-2 with TRBJ2-5; no reliable D call. This CDR3 region has 11 residues. Germline values: CDR1 SGHAT, CDR2 FQNNGV. V dropped 3 bases and J dropped 5 bases, with 4 bases sitting between them. CDR3 in DNA: TGTGCCAGCAGCTTTATGGAGACCCAGTACTTC. It encodes CASSFMETQYF.

This clonotype was seen at least ten times. The genes are TRBV30 and TRBJ2-7, with 7 bases fitting TRBD2. The V segment lost 4 bases and the J segment 2 bases; nucleotides outside the gene matches: 8. The CDR3 has 14 amino acids. Per germline, CDR1 GTSNPN and CDR2 SVGIG (reference sequence). CDR3 sequence reads: CAWTRPSGPYEQYF. In DNA form, the CDR3 reads TGTGCCTGGACCCGCCCTAGCGGCCCCTACGAGCAGTACTTC.

V gene TRBV12-5 combines with J gene TRBJ2-5; 7 nucleotides agree with TRBD2. V lost 6 bases to trimming and J lost 5 bases; unmatched junction nucleotides: 24. There are 19 residues in the CDR3. CDR1 and CDR2 (germline): LGHNT, FRNRAP. Written as DNA, the CDR3 is TGTGCTAGTGGCCTACCCGGGGCTAGCGGCCCTGGGGGGTCTGAGACCCAGTACTTC. Protein: CASGLPGASGPGGSETQYF. The variable domain in full, with the rest retrieved from reference TRBV12-5 and TRBJ2-5, is DARVTQTPRHKVTEMGQEVTMRCQPILGHNTVFWYRQTMMQGLELLAYFRNRAPLDDSGMPKDRFSAEMPDATLATLKIQPSEPRDSAVYFCASGLPGASGPGGSETQYFGPGTRLLVL.

This clonotype was seen a few times. This chain links TRBV6-2 or TRBV6-3 with TRBJ1-3; the D gene is possibly TRBD1 (5 bases). V lost 11 bases to trimming and J lost 0 bases, with 14 bases between them. This CDR3 is 14 amino acids long. Germline assignment: CDR1 MNHEY and CDR2 SVGEGT. The CDR3 here is CAGIGTDSGNTIYF. CDR3 bases: TGTGCCGGGATCGGGACGGACTCTGGAAACACCATATATTTT.

At least ten counts were recorded for this clonotype. This chain uses TRBV2 with TRBJ2-2; 11 nucleotides agree with TRBD2. Germline V gene lookup returns CDR1 SNHLY and CDR2 FYNNEI. Unmatched junction bases numbered 5, after V lost 5 bases and J lost 3 bases. The CDR3 is made up of 16 amino acids. The CDR3 protein is CASSQRTSGYTGELFF. CDR3 coding DNA: TGTGCCAGCAGTCAAAGGACTAGCGGGTACACCGGGGAGCTGTTTTTT.

The chain recombines TRBV24-1 with TRBJ2-7; 8 bases line up with TRBD2. The V gene's germline CDR1 is KGHDR and CDR2 SFDVKD. The CDR3 loop spans 16 amino acids. V gave up 4 bases and J gave up 3 bases; unmatched junction bases: 10. CDR3 bases: TGTGCCACCAGTGACTCCGGGGTAGCGGGACTCTACGAGCAGTACTTC. Translating it yields CATSDSGVAGLYEQYF.

This clonotype was seen a few times. The V call is TRBV6-1, the J call TRBJ2-1; D assignment may be TRBD1 or TRBD2 (5 bases each). This CDR3 is built from 16 residues. Germline V gene sequence: CDR1 MNHNS, CDR2 SASEGT. Trimming took 7 bases from V and 6 from J, leaving 22 bases between them. The CDR3 here is CASKEHRRVGVNEQFF. CDR3 bases: TGTGCCAGCAAGGAACACCGCAGGGTCGGGGTCAATGAGCAGTTCTTC.

The table lists this clonotype with many counts. This chain connects TRBV10-3 to TRBJ1-5; D not certain. Trimming pared 4 bases from V and 3 bases from J, leaving 7 bases between. CDR1 and CDR2 from the germline V gene are ENHRY and SYGVKD. The CDR3 has 13 residues. The CDR3 DNA is TGTGCCATCAGTGGAGGGTTCAATCAGCCCCAGCATTTT. Translated, it gives CAISGGFNQPQHF.

This chain connects TRBV20-1 to TRBJ2-7; D perhaps matches TRBD1 (6 bases). Germline CDR1 and CDR2: DFQATT and SNEGSKA (reference sequence). This CDR3 has 13 residues. The CDR3 DNA reads TGCAGGCTAGTAGAACAGGGAACCTACGAGCAGTACTTC. Protein: CRLVEQGTYEQYF.

J is TRBJ1-2 and V is TRBV9; 9 nucleotides align to TRBD1. The V gene end was trimmed by 5 bases and the J gene end by 1 base; junction bases not matched to a gene: 15. Germline CDR1 is SGDLS and CDR2 is YYNGEE. CDR3 size: 18 residues. CDR3 bases: TGTGCCAGCAGGCTTAAACAGGGGGCCCTCCCTATTAACTATGGCTACACCTTC. Translation gives CASRLKQGALPINYGYTF.

This clonotype was seen ten or more times. The rearrangement uses TRBV30 and TRBJ1-2; tentative D call: TRBD1 (6 bases). The CDR3 totals 15 residues. V lost 3 bases, J lost 2 bases, and 16 bases lay in between. Germline assignment: CDR1 GTSNPN and CDR2 SVGIG (reference sequence). The CDR3 protein is CAWSDGQHWNYGYTF. CDR3 nucleotides: TGTGCCTGGAGCGATGGACAGCATTGGAACTATGGCTACACCTTC.

This clonotype was observed once. The missing conserved phenylalanine or tryptophan at the end of this CDR3 makes a read error likely. This sequence joins TRBV28 and TRBJ1-2; D unclear. In germline, CDR1 is MDHEN, CDR2 SYDVKM. Trimming left V 6 bases short and J 7 bases short, with 15 bases between. The CDR3 contains 13 residues. CDR3 nucleotide sequence: TGTGCCAGCAGCCCCCCGATGGCGGGTGGCTACACCCTC. The encoded protein is CASSPPMAGGYTL.

This clonotype was picked up a small number of times. The chain recombines TRBV2 with TRBJ1-2, with 10 bases that match TRBD1. V shed 6 bases and J 6 bases; nucleotides not matched to a gene: 10. Germline V gene sequence: CDR1 SNHLY, CDR2 FYNNEI. The CDR3 consists of 15 residues. CDR3 DNA: TGTGCCAGCAGCCCAAGACAGGGGGCTGGTGATGGCTACACCTTC. Translation gives CASSPRQGAGDGYTF.